This passage covers 3 T cell receptor beta chains from one sample sequenced in a study of shared clonotypes between healthy human individuals. The repertoire was sequenced with immunoSEQ multiplex PCR; TCRdb's copy has only in-frame clones and lacks some. The data contain hundreds of thousands of clones, 90% to 97% of them singletons. Sequenced input: naive CD4+ T cells sorted from blood. Subset of the sample: CD45RA+ positively selected. The receptor source for this set is a woman in her 30s in good health.

This sequence joins TRBV2 and TRBJ1-2; no reliable D call. The V gene lost 1 base and the J gene lost 5 bases, with 14 bases spanning the gap. Germline assignment: CDR1 SNHLY and CDR2 FYNNEI. The CDR3 loop spans 15 amino acids. CDR3 loop: CASSEGRIQHYGYTF. The CDR3 DNA sequence: TGTGCCAGCAGTGAAGGGCGCATCCAGCATTATGGCTACACCTTC.

This clone was found once. This chain joins TRBV10-3 and TRBJ2-5, with D possibly TRBD1 on 6 matching bases. CDR1 is ENHRY, CDR2 SYGVKD, per germline. The CDR3 sequence is 17 residues long. Trimming left V 2 bases short and J 2 bases short, with 18 bases between. The CDR3 region has the DNA TGTGCCATCAGTGAGCCGACAGGACCGAATTCTCAAGAGACCCAGTACTTC. It encodes CAISEPTGPNSQETQYF.

Only one count was recorded for this clone. The rearrangement joins TRBV18 to TRBJ2-3; a weak D match, TRBD2 (5 bases). Germline CDR1 reads KGHSH; CDR2 reads LQKENI. Trimming removed 3 bases from V and 0 bases from J, with 16 bases in between. This CDR3 spans 17 amino acids. The CDR3 coding sequence is TGTGCCAGCTCACCTTCAGGACTGGTCGTTAGCACAGATACGCAGTATTTT. As protein: CASSPSGLVVSTDTQYF.